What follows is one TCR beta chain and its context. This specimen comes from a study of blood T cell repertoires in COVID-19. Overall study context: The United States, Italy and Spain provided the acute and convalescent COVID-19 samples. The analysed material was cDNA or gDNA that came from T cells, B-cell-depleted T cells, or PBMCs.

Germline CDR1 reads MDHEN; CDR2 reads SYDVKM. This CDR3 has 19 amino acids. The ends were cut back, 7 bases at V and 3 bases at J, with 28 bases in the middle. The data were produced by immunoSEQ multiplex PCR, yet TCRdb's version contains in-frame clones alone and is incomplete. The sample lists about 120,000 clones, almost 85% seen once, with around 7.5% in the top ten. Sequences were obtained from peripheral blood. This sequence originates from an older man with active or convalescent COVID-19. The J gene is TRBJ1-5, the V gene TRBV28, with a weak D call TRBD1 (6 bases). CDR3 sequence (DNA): TGTGCCAGCACCCGAGACCCCAGGGGCGCGGTCCTCCTCAATCAGCCCCAGCATTTT. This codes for CASTRDPRGAVLLNQPQHF.